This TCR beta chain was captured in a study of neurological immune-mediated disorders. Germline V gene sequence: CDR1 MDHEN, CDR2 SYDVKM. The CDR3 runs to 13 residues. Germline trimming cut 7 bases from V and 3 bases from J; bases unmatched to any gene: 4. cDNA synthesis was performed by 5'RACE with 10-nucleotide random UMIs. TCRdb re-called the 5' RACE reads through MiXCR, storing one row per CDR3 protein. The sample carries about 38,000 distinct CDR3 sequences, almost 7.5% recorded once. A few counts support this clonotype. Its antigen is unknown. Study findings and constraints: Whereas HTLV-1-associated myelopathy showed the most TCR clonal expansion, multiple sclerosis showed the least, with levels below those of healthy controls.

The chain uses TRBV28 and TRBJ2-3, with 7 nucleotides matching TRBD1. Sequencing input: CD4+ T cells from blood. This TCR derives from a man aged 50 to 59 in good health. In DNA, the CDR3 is TGTGCCAGCAACCCGGGACAGACAGATACGCAGTATTTT. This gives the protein CASNPGQTDTQYF. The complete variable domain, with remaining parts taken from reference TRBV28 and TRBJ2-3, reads DVKVTQSSRYLVKRTGEKVFLECVQDMDHENMFWYRQDPGLGLRLIYFSYDVKMKEKGDIPEGYSVSREKKERFSLILESASTNQTSMYLCASNPGQTDTQYFGPGTRLTVL.